These 27 T cell receptor beta chains originate from one sample sequenced in a study of cytomegalovirus exposure and HLA in healthy donors. The protocol was immunoSEQ multiplex PCR, while the TCRdb copy is restricted to in-frame clones and leaves out a portion. This sample carries over 150,000 clones, approximately 82% of them seen once, and the ten largest clones take 10% to 15%. Sequences were obtained from PBMCs. These receptor sequences come from a woman under 40 in good health and CMV-seropositive.

The CDR3 sequence: CASSIGFTEAFF. Here the CDR3 DNA reads TGTGCCAGTAGTATCGGGTTCACTGAAGCTTTCTTT. The chain links TRBV19 to TRBJ1-1; D not certain. V dropped 3 bases and J dropped 4 bases, with 6 bases sitting between them. The length of the CDR3 is 12 residues. Germline CDR1 reads LNHDA; CDR2 reads SQIVND (reference sequence).

The CDR3 loop is CASSYRASGGTGELFF. CDR3 sequence (DNA): TGTGCCAGCAGTTACCGAGCTAGCGGGGGCACCGGGGAGCTGTTTTTT. This chain links TRBV6-5 with TRBJ2-2; 10 nucleotides align to TRBD2. V was clipped by 2 bases and J by 4 bases; unmatched bases: 4. The CDR3 totals 16 residues. Per the germline V gene, CDR1 is MNHEY and CDR2 is SVGAGI.

The V gene is TRBV28, the J gene TRBJ1-2; D not resolved. The CDR3 runs to 12 residues. The ends were cut back, 8 bases at V and 0 bases at J, with 7 bases in the middle. Germline lookup yields CDR1 MDHEN and CDR2 SYDVKM. The DNA for the CDR3 is TGTGCCAGCTCGGGAACTAACTATGGCTACACCTTC. Amino acid sequence: CASSGTNYGYTF.

The V call is TRBV5-8, the J call TRBJ2-4; possible D gene TRBD1, 6 bases. From germline, CDR1 is SGHTS and CDR2 YDEGEE. The V end was cut by 0 bases, the J end by 6 bases, with 10 bases between. There are 14 residues in the CDR3. The DNA of the CDR3 is TGTGCCAGCAGCTTGGACGGACAGCTAAACATTCAGTACTTC. Its protein product is CASSLDGQLNIQYF.

The chain recombines TRBV5-1 with TRBJ2-7; 7 nucleotides align to TRBD1. This CDR3 has 14 residues. J lost 3 bases, V lost 5 bases, and 8 bases had no gene match. CDR1 and CDR2 (germline): SGHRS, YFSETQ. Here the CDR3 reads CASRPGQAGYEQYF. The CDR3 nucleotides are TGCGCCAGCAGGCCAGGACAGGCAGGCTACGAGCAGTACTTC.

This clone was counted between two and nine times. This rearrangement joins TRBV10-1 to TRBJ1-5; D gene unclear. The V and J ends lost 0 bases and 7 bases respectively, with 7 bases between them. The CDR3 loop spans 13 amino acids. Germline CDR1 WNHNN, CDR2 SYGVQD (reference sequence). CDR3 protein: CASSESLYQPQHF. In DNA form, the CDR3 reads TGCGCCAGCAGTGAGTCGCTATACCAGCCCCAGCATTTT.

The chain couples TRBV7-2 to TRBJ2-5; 8 bases line up with TRBD2. This CDR3 is built from 16 residues. Germline V lookup: CDR1 SGHTA, CDR2 FQGNSA. The V gene end was trimmed by 3 bases and the J gene end by 1 base; junction bases not matched to a gene: 7. This chain's CDR3 is CASSLGLTSGQETQYF. In DNA form, the CDR3 reads TGTGCCAGCAGCTTGGGGTTAACTAGCGGCCAAGAGACCCAGTACTTC.

This clone was counted at least ten times. J is TRBJ1-2 and V is TRBV7-9; possible D gene TRBD1, 5 bases. V dropped 6 bases and J dropped 2 bases, with 10 bases sitting between them. The CDR3 runs to 13 residues. Per germline, CDR1 SEHNR and CDR2 FQNEAQ (reference sequence). The CDR3 DNA reads TGTGCCAGCAGTTGGACACCCAACTATGGCTACACCTTC. This translates into CASSWTPNYGYTF.

This sequence joins TRBV5-6 and TRBJ2-1; D remains ambiguous. The CDR3 covers 12 residues. Germline V CDR1 and CDR2: SGHDT, YYEEEE. Trimming shortened V by 3 bases and J by 10 bases, and 11 bases separated the two germline ends. The CDR3, as DNA: TGTGCCAGCAGCTACAATACAGTAGAGCAGTTCTTC. Amino acids: CASSYNTVEQFF.

For the CDR3, the DNA is TGTGCCAGCAGCTTTCTCTCTAGCGGGAGAACCGGGGAGCTGTTTTTT. This codes for CASSFLSSGRTGELFF. The chain joins TRBV7-2 to TRBJ2-2, with 10 bases aligning to TRBD2. The germline CDR1 and CDR2 sequences are SGHTA and FQGNSA. The CDR3 is 16 residues long. V was pared by 3 bases and J by 5 bases, with 6 bases of the junction left unmatched.

The V gene is TRBV5-6, the J gene TRBJ2-7; TRBD1 might be the D (6 bases). This CDR3 contains 15 residues. The V end was cut by 3 bases, the J end by 0 bases, with 13 bases between. Germline loops: CDR1 SGHDT, CDR2 YYEEEE. The DNA for the CDR3 is TGTGCCAGCAGCTCCAAGGGCAGGGGCTCCTACGAGCAGTACTTC. Its protein is CASSSKGRGSYEQYF.

This rearrangement joins TRBV28 to TRBJ1-4; possibly TRBD1 for D (6 bases). V was cut by 6 bases and J by 10 bases, with 18 bases left in between. The CDR3 consists of 14 residues. Germline V gives CDR1 MDHEN, CDR2 SYDVKM. CDR3 nucleotides: TGTGCCAGCAGGTATCAGGGGAACATCGGAAAACTGTTTTTT. Its protein product is CASRYQGNIGKLFF.

The chain recombines TRBV11-2 with TRBJ2-1; D may be TRBD2 (5 bases). CDR3 length equals 14 residues. CDR1 is SGHAT, CDR2 FQNNGV, per germline. The ends were cut back, 0 bases at V and 2 bases at J, with 5 bases in the middle. The CDR3 sequence is CASSLDGAYNEQFF. Written as DNA, the CDR3 is TGTGCCAGCAGCTTAGACGGGGCCTACAATGAGCAGTTCTTC.

The V call is TRBV6-5, the J call TRBJ2-1, with D possibly matching TRBD1 (6 bases). Trimming removed 4 bases from V and 2 bases from J, with 15 bases in between. CDR1 is MNHEY and CDR2 is SVGAGI in the germline V gene. This CDR3 has 16 amino acids. DNA of the CDR3: TGTGCCAGCAGTTCCGTAGGGCAGGGGACCTACAATGAGCAGTTCTTC. Its protein product is CASSSVGQGTYNEQFF.

The rearrangement joins TRBV13 to TRBJ2-3; TRBD2 matches 13 bases. V dropped 5 bases and J dropped 4; count of bases not matched to a gene: 15. This CDR3 is 19 amino acids long. Germline V lookup: CDR1 PRHDT, CDR2 FYEKMQ (reference sequence). This chain's CDR3 is CASSAIGLAGVEIPDTQYF. The DNA of the CDR3 is TGTGCCAGCAGCGCCATCGGACTAGCGGGAGTAGAGATCCCAGATACGCAGTATTTT.

The chain uses TRBV4-1 and TRBJ1-2; 8 bases match TRBD1. Germline V gene lookup returns CDR1 MGHRA and CDR2 YSYEKL. V lost 3 bases, J lost 4 bases, and 1 base stayed unmatched. CDR3 length: 13 residues. In DNA, the CDR3 is TGCGCCAGCAGCCATGACAGGGGCTATGGCTACACCTTC. This sequence encodes CASSHDRGYGYTF.

The J gene is TRBJ2-7, the V gene TRBV6-5; possibly TRBD1 for D (5 bases). With 7 bases removed from V and 5 bases from J, the gap between germline ends came to 12 bases. From germline, CDR1 is MNHEY and CDR2 SVGAGI. The CDR3 consists of 12 residues. The CDR3, as DNA: TGTGCCAGCATCGCATCAGGGAACGAGCAGTACTTC. Translated: CASIASGNEQYF.

The chain couples TRBV9 to TRBJ2-1; no definite D call. CDR1 and CDR2 (germline): SGDLS, YYNGEE. Trimming removed 4 bases from V and 0 bases from J, with 11 bases in between. The CDR3 is 15 amino acids. The CDR3, as DNA: TGTGCCAGCAGCCTACGTCTTAGCTCCTACAATGAGCAGTTCTTC. Translating gives CASSLRLSSYNEQFF.

The rearrangement joins TRBV2 to TRBJ2-7, with 8 nucleotides matching TRBD2. CDR3 length: 14 residues. CDR1 SNHLY and CDR2 FYNNEI come from the germline V gene. The V and J ends lost 5 bases and 2 bases, in that order; junction bases with no gene match: 5. The CDR3 DNA reads as TGTGCCAGCAGTCTAGCGGGCCTTACCTACGAGCAGTACTTC. It yields the protein CASSLAGLTYEQYF.

The rearrangement joins TRBV6-5 to TRBJ2-3; no definite D call. In germline, CDR1 is MNHEY, CDR2 SVGAGI. V lost 2 bases and J lost 6, with 6 bases in between. The length of the CDR3 is 12 residues. CDR3 residues: CASSYSRDTQYF. The CDR3 DNA follows: TGTGCCAGCAGTTACAGCCGGGATACGCAGTATTTT.

The genes are TRBV7-2 and TRBJ2-5, with D perhaps TRBD2 (5 bases). The CDR3 contains 15 residues. Trimming shortened V by 1 base and J by 4 bases, and 13 bases separated the two germline ends. The germline V gene encodes CDR1 SGHTA and CDR2 FQGNSA. The CDR3 DNA sequence: TGTGCCAGCAGCTTAGGAGGGTTAAGAGGAGAGACCCAGTACTTC. Translated, it gives CASSLGGLRGETQYF.

In regard to this clone: Other DNA sequences in this sample translate to the same CDR3. This chain links TRBV28 with TRBJ2-7; D possibly corresponds to TRBD2 (6 bases). Between the trimmed V and J ends, which lost 5 bases and 3 bases, there was a span of 8 bases. CDR3 length: 12 residues. Per germline, CDR1 MDHEN and CDR2 SYDVKM. The CDR3 here is CASSGGSYEQYF. In nucleotides, the CDR3 is TGTGCCAGCAGTGGAGGGAGCTACGAGCAGTACTTC.

The V call is TRBV20-1, the J call TRBJ2-7; TRBD2 matches 8 bases. Trimming took 8 bases from V and 2 from J; bases not matched to a gene: 2. The CDR3 extends over 11 amino acids. Germline V gene data show CDR1 as DFQATT and CDR2 as SNEGSKA (reference sequence). CDR3 coding DNA: TGCAGTCCGGGAGGGCCCTACGAGCAGTACTTC. It encodes CSPGGPYEQYF.

The J gene is TRBJ2-2, the V gene TRBV25-1; TRBD2 is a possible D gene (6 bases). The V end lost 5 bases, the J end lost 3 bases, and 13 bases lay between the germline ends. Germline CDR1 MGHDK, CDR2 SYGVNS. The CDR3 consists of 15 residues. The CDR3 is CASSPKWGDTGELFF. As DNA, the CDR3 is TGTGCCAGCAGTCCCAAATGGGGGGACACCGGGGAGCTGTTTTTT.

A single count supports this clone. V and J are TRBV5-1 and TRBJ2-1, with 10 bases matching TRBD2. Germline CDR1 is SGHRS and CDR2 is YFSETQ. The CDR3 covers 16 residues. Losses at the gene ends were 1 base for V and 0 bases for J; bases not matched to a gene: 1. CDR3 bases: TGCGCCAGCAGCTTGACTAGCGGGAACTCCTACAATGAGCAGTTCTTC. Protein sequence: CASSLTSGNSYNEQFF.

This clone was picked up a small number of times. The rearrangement joins TRBV25-1 to TRBJ1-2; D not certain. Germline loops: CDR1 MGHDK, CDR2 SYGVNS. This CDR3 has 13 residues. Deletions cut 8 bases from V and 0 bases from J, with 10 bases between. In DNA, the CDR3 is TGTGCCAGCCGGACTGAAGCTAACTATGGCTACACCTTC. Translated, it gives CASRTEANYGYTF.

The chain couples TRBV20-1 to TRBJ1-1; D is unresolved. The CDR3 sequence is 11 residues long. V was clipped by 5 bases and J by 3 bases, with 7 bases between them. Germline V lookup: CDR1 DFQATT, CDR2 SNEGSKA (reference sequence). CDR3 in DNA: TGCAGTGCTGAGGTTGACACTGAAGCTTTCTTT. Translation gives CSAEVDTEAFF.